The 2 T cell receptor beta chains below come from one sample, sequenced in a study of blood T cell repertoires in COVID-19. Assay used: immunoSEQ multiplex PCR; TCRdb lists only in-frame clones, some missing. The sample includes around 53,000 clones, 75% to 80% of them seen just once. Material: peripheral blood. These receptors were collected from a man aged 45-65 years with active or convalescent COVID-19.

The chain carries TRBV3-1 (or the pseudogene TRBV3-2) and TRBJ1-2; weak D call: TRBD1 (6 bases). The CDR3 runs 14 residues. The germline gives CDR1 LGHDT, CDR2 YNNKEL (reference sequence). Trimming removed 0 bases from V and 7 bases from J, with 12 bases in between. In DNA, the CDR3 is TGTGCCAGCAGCCAAGATGTGGACAGTGGTGGCTACACCTTC. Translating it yields CASSQDVDSGGYTF.

The CDR3 here is CASSPFSGGLTDTQYF. CDR3 DNA: TGTGCCAGCAGCCCTTTTAGCGGGGGGCTCACAGATACGCAGTATTTT. This chain joins TRBV7-6 and TRBJ2-3, with TRBD2 matching 10 bases. The CDR3 covers 16 residues. J was trimmed by 2 bases and V by 5 bases; bases with no gene match: 7. The germline V gene encodes CDR1 SGHVS and CDR2 FNYEAQ. Supplemented by reference TRBV7-6 and TRBJ2-3, the full variable domain reads GAGVSQSPRYKVTKRGQDVALRCDPISGHVSLYWYRQALGQGPEFLTYFNYEAQQDKSGLPNDRFSAERPEGSISTLTIQRTEQRDSAMYRCASSPFSGGLTDTQYFGPGTRLTVL.